This entry concerns a single T cell receptor beta chain. The repertoire was sequenced with immunoSEQ multiplex PCR; TCRdb's copy has only in-frame clones and lacks some. The sample yields roughly 220,000 clones, around 90% seen once. The source of the sample is a study of blood T cell repertoires in COVID-19. Study information: Specimens from acute and convalescent COVID-19 originated in the United States, Italy and Spain. Sources were T cells, B-cell-depleted T cells, or PBMCs; the material itself was cDNA or gDNA.

The V gene lost 7 bases and the J gene lost 2 bases, with 18 bases spanning the gap. The CDR3 spans 16 residues. Germline V gene lookup returns CDR1 SGHRS and CDR2 YFSETQ. Participants' own reports of clinical history determined their cohort assignment. The genes are TRBV5-1 and TRBJ1-4; a possible D gene is TRBD1 (6 bases). The source is a woman aged 45-59 years with acute COVID-19. The material sequenced was PBMCs or T cells enriched from blood (not recorded which). Here the CDR3 DNA reads TGCGCCAGCTCTCGGGGCAGGGGTGCTACTAATGAAAAACTGTTTTTT. Translating it yields CASSRGRGATNEKLFF.